What follows is one T cell receptor (beta chain) and its context. Its antigen remains unknown. The CDR3 sequence is 15 residues long. V lost 1 base, J lost 3 bases, and 11 bases lay in between. The source of the sample is a study of blood T cells in healthy people across ages. Study-wide findings and caveats: Expanded clonotype changes were possibly confounded by unknown donor CMV status. In these data, TCR beta diversity tracked strongly with naive T cell percentage.

The second PCR ran roughly 6 to 12 cycles with a sample-barcoded 5' primer and J-beta primers. Tags on each cDNA molecule came from a template-switch adaptor with 12 random nucleotides. TCRdb re-called the 5' RACE reads through MiXCR, storing one row per CDR3 protein. This table holds 1.4 million or so distinct CDR3 sequences, approximately 42% found once. The chain is built from TRBV12-3 or TRBV12-4 and TRBJ2-3, with D unclear. This clonotype was sampled from a woman aged 18-30 years in good health. The sequencing sample was made of blood. The CDR3 DNA is TGTGCCAGCAGTTTAGAGGCTAGTCTTACAGATACGCAGTATTTT. Translating gives CASSLEASLTDTQYF.